This T cell receptor (beta chain) was recovered during a study of T cells of healthy individuals. Note on this clonotype: The junction departs from the called germline gene at one end, perhaps through a read error.

One entry per CDR3 protein results from TCRdb running MiXCR on the 5' RACE reads. The repertoire holds 40,000 to 60,000 distinct CDR3 sequences, with 14% to 15% as singletons. The V gene's germline CDR1 is SEHNR and CDR2 FQNEAQ (reference sequence). This CDR3 comprises 14 residues. The chain carries TRBV7-9 and TRBJ2-2; D possibly corresponds to TRBD2 (5 bases). This receptor was obtained from a human donor in good health. CDR3 in amino acids: CASSVDGRTGELLF. The CDR3, as DNA: TGTGCCAGCAGCGTAGACGGGCGCACCGGGGAGCTGTTATTT.